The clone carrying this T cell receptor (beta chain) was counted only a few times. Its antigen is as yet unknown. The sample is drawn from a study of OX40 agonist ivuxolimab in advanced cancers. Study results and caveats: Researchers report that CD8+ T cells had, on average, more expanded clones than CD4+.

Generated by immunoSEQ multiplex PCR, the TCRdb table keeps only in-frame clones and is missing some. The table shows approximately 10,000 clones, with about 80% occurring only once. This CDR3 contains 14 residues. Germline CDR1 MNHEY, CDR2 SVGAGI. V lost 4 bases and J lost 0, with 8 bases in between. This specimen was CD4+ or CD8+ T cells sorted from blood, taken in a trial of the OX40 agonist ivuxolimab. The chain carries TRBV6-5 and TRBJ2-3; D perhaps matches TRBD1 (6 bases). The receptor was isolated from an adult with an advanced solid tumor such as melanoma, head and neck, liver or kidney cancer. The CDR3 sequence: CASSSGVSTDTQYF. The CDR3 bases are TGTGCCAGCAGTTCAGGGGTTAGCACAGATACGCAGTATTTT.